This TCR beta chain was retrieved from a study of T cell repertoires in cytomegalovirus infection. The V gene lost 3 bases and the J gene lost 6 bases, with 30 bases spanning the gap. CDR3 size: 20 residues. Note on this clonotype: The antigen is unknown.

Study results and caveats: Predominance within the ex vivo response was attributable to HLA-C-restricted CMV-specific TCR beta clonotypes.

MiXCR, run by TCRdb on the reads, gives a single entry per CDR3 protein. The repertoire holds under 300,000 distinct CDR3 sequences, with about 18% as singletons. Sequenced input: CD8+ T cells from PBMCs. This rearrangement joins TRBV23-1 to TRBJ2-1; D is uncertain. TRBV23-1 is known as an ORF, though its function is uncertain. The receptor's source is a human donor in good health (CMV status not recorded). Some clones in this sample may be carry-over from other donors' samples. The CDR3, as DNA: TGCGCCAGCAGTCACCCGGCCCTTCATGAGTCCCGCAAAAAAGTCAATGAGCAGTTCTTC. It codes for CASSHPALHESRKKVNEQFF.